This T cell receptor (beta chain) came from a study of T cell responses to AZD1222 COVID-19 vaccine. Findings of the study overall: Vaccine-associated CD4 TCRs ranged over spike, dominating at 160-218 and 743-854. Per reports, nearly half of all spike-specific TCRs target regions that are unmutated in variants.

Notes on this clone: Its target is not known.

Profiling relied on immunoSEQ multiplex PCR, and the TCRdb table lists in-frame clones only, not all of them. The top ten hold under 4.5% of the sample, which has around 95,000 clones, about 90% seen once. The ends were cut back, 2 bases at V and 5 bases at J, with 7 bases in the middle. CDR3 length: 13 residues. Germline V CDR1 and CDR2: MNHEY, SVGAGI. The sequencing here drew on peripheral blood, taken on day 0 of MenACWY control vaccination. The receptor's source is an adult in good health. The chain recombines TRBV6-5 with TRBJ1-5, with D unresolved. CDR3 sequence (DNA): TGTGCCAGCAGTTACCAGACCGATCAGCCCCAGCATTTT. This sequence encodes CASSYQTDQPQHF.